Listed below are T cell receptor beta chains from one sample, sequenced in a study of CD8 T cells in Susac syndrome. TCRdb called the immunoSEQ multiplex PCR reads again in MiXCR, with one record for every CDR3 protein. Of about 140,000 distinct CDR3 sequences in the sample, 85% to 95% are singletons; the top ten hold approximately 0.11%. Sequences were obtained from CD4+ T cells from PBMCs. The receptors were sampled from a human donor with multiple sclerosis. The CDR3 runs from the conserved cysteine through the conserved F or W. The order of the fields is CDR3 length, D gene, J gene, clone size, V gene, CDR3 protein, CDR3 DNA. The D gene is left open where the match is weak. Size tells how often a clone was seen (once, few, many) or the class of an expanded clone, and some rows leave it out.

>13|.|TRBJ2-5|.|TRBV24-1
CATSGGGLETQYF
TGTGCCACCAGTGGCGGGGGCCTGGAGACCCAGTACTTC
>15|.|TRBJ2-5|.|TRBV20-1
CSARDSSTQLASQYF
TGCAGTGCTAGAGATTCAAGTACTCAATTAGCTTCTCAGTACTTC
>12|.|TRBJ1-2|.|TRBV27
CASSAMGYGYTF
TGTGCCAGCAGTGCCATGGGCTATGGCTACACCTTC
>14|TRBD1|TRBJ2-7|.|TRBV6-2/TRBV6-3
CASRTGVPSYEQYF
TGTGCCAGCAGAACAGGGGTGCCCTCCTACGAGCAGTACTTC
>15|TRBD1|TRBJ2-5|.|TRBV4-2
CASSQDSQGSETQYF
TGTGCCAGCAGCCAAGACTCACAGGGGTCAGAGACCCAGTACTTC
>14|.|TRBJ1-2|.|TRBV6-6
CASSAGTKGNGYTF
TGTGCCAGCAGTGCCGGGACCAAGGGAAATGGCTACACCTTC
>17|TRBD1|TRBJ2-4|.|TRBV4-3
CASSQDRGTVAKNIQYF
TGCGCCAGCAGCCAAGACAGGGGGACCGTAGCCAAAAACATTCAGTACTTC
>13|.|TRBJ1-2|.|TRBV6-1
CASSEGRAYGYTF
TGTGCCAGCAGTGAGGGCAGGGCCTATGGCTACACCTTC
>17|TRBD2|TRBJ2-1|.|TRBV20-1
CSAPTSGRPSLYNEQFF
TGCAGTGCTCCAACTAGCGGGAGGCCTTCATTATACAATGAGCAGTTCTTC
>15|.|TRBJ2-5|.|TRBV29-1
CSVEDRGGAGETQYF
TGCAGCGTTGAAGATCGAGGGGGGGCCGGGGAGACCCAGTACTTC
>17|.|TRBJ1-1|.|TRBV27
CASSLESPSGEWTEAFF
TGTGCCAGCAGTCTAGAATCCCCCTCAGGGGAGTGGACTGAAGCTTTCTTT
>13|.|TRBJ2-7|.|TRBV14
CASSQAGSYEQYF
TGTGCCAGCAGCCAAGCAGGGTCCTACGAGCAGTACTTC
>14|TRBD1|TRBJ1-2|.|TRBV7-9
CASVPTGGRDGYTF
TGTGCCAGCGTCCCGACAGGGGGCCGAGATGGCTACACCTTC
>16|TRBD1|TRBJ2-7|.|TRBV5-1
CASSLGQGSIAYEQYF
TGCGCCAGCAGCTTGGGACAGGGTTCCATCGCCTACGAGCAGTACTTC
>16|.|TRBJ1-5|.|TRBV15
CATSRAEGLRNQPQHF
TGTGCCACCAGCAGAGCAGAGGGACTGAGAAATCAGCCCCAGCATTTT
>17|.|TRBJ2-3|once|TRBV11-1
CASSYVGPLGNTDTQYF
TGTGCCAGCTCCTATGTGGGACCACTAGGAAACACAGATACGCAGTATTTT
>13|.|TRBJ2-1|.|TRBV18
CASHKIPGDEQFF
TGTGCCAGCCACAAGATCCCCGGGGATGAGCAGTTCTTC
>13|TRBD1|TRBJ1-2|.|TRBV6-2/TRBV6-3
CASSTGDSYGYTF
TGTGCCAGCAGCACTGGGGACAGCTATGGCTACACCTTC
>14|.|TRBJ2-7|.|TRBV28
CASNWAGANYEQYF
TGTGCCAGCAACTGGGCGGGGGCCAACTACGAGCAGTACTTC
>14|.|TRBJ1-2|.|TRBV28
CASSLSGAPYGYTF
TGTGCCAGCAGTTTGTCCGGGGCCCCCTATGGCTACACCTTC
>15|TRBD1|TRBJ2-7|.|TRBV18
CASSQKRTGTYEQYF
TGTGCCAGCTCACAAAAAAGGACAGGCACCTACGAGCAGTACTTC
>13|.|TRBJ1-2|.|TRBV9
CASSVAGGHGYTF
TGTGCCAGCAGCGTAGCCGGGGGCCATGGCTACACCTTC
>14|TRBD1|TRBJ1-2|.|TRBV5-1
CASSLQGRNYGYTF
TGCGCCAGCAGCTTACAGGGGCGAAACTATGGCTACACCTTC
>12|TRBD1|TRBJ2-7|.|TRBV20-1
CSAGDRPYEQYF
TGCAGTGCTGGGGACAGACCCTACGAGCAGTACTTC
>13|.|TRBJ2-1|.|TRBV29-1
CTFASSSYNEQFF
TGCACCTTCGCTTCGAGCTCCTACAATGAGCAGTTCTTC
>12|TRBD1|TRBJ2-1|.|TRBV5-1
CASSLAQGAQFF
TGCGCCAGCAGCTTGGCCCAGGGGGCTCAGTTCTTC
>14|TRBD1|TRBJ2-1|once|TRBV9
CASSGIDRATEQFF
TGTGCCAGCAGCGGAATCGACAGGGCGACTGAGCAGTTCTTC
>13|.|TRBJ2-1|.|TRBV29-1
CSVEVVNYNEQFF
TGCAGCGTTGAGGTGGTTAACTACAATGAGCAGTTCTTC
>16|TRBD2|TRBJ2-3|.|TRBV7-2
CASSPQAGGNGDTQYF
TGTGCCAGCAGCCCCCAAGCGGGAGGGAATGGAGATACGCAGTATTTT
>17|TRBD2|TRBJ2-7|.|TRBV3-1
CASSQELLAGEVDEQYF
TGTGCCAGCAGCCAAGAACTACTAGCGGGGGAGGTTGACGAGCAGTACTTC
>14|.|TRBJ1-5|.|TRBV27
CASSTRAPSQPQHF
TGTGCCAGCAGCACCCGGGCCCCGAGCCAGCCCCAGCATTTT
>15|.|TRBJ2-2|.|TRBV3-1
CASSPIRTATGELFF
TGTGCCAGCAGCCCGATCCGGACAGCAACCGGGGAGCTGTTTTTT
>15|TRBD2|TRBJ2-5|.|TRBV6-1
CASSEGDYSKETQYF
TGTGCCAGCAGTGAGGGGGACTACAGCAAAGAGACCCAGTACTTC
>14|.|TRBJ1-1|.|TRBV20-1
CSARAGRGNTEAFF
TGCAGTGCTAGAGCTGGCAGGGGGAACACTGAAGCTTTCTTT
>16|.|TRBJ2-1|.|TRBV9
CASSVRAGPTYNEQFF
TGTGCCAGCAGCGTCCGGGCTGGACCGACCTACAATGAGCAGTTCTTC
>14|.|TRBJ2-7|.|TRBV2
CASSEQGRIYEQYF
TGTGCCAGCAGTGAACAGGGTAGGATCTACGAGCAGTACTTC
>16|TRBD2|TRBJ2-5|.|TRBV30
CAWSVPLAGVRETQYF
TGTGCCTGGAGTGTACCCCTAGCGGGGGTTAGGGAGACCCAGTACTTC
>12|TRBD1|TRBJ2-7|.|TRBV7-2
CASHRGPGEQYF
TGTGCCAGCCACAGGGGGCCGGGAGAGCAGTACTTC
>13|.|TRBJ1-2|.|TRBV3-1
CASSPGGPVGYTF
TGTGCCAGCAGCCCTGGAGGGCCTGTTGGCTACACCTTC
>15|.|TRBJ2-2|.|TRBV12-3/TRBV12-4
CASSWARSNTGELFF
TGTGCCAGCAGTTGGGCCAGGTCAAACACCGGGGAGCTGTTTTTT